Each of the 27 T cell receptor beta chains below was sequenced from the same sample in a study of T-cell reconstitution after alpha-beta-depleted transplantation in children. The TCRbeta library was prepared with unique molecular identifiers. TCRdb analysed the PCR reads with MiXCR anew, one entry per CDR3 protein. Seen here are about 500,000 distinct CDR3 sequences, approximately 30% observed once, and the top ten hold more than 2%. This sample comprised PBMCs from the stem cell graft donor, obtained from the stem cell graft. These TCRs come from a human donor who donated a stem cell graft to a child with aplastic anemia.

This clonotype has just a few counts. The rearrangement joins TRBV28 to TRBJ2-5; 7 nucleotides match TRBD1. The V gene's germline CDR1 is MDHEN and CDR2 SYDVKM. The CDR3 has 15 residues. The V gene end was trimmed by 2 bases and the J gene end by 4 bases; junction bases not matched to a gene: 7. The CDR3 DNA sequence: TGTGCCAGCAGTTTACGACTTAGACAGGGAGAGACCCAGTACTTC. It codes for CASSLRLRQGETQYF.

This clonotype has just a few counts. This chain joins TRBV19 and TRBJ2-1; TRBD1 matches at 7 bases. The CDR3 sequence is 16 residues long. Looked up from germline, CDR1 is LNHDA and CDR2 is SQIVND (reference sequence). With V trimmed by 8 bases and J by 4 bases, 14 bases remained unmatched. In nucleotides, the CDR3 is TGTGCCAGTTCCAGGGGGTGGGGGAGCGGATACAATGAGCAGTTCTTC. Amino acids: CASSRGWGSGYNEQFF.

The CDR3 loop reads CASSPGAGVMGGNEQFF. In DNA form, the CDR3 reads TGCGCCAGCAGCCCTGGGGCGGGAGTCATGGGGGGCAATGAGCAGTTCTTC. V usage is TRBV5-1 and J usage is TRBJ2-1, with 7 bases identical to TRBD2. The J segment lost 6 bases and the V segment lost 4 bases, leaving 16 bases of the junction unmatched. From germline, CDR1 is SGHRS and CDR2 YFSETQ. The CDR3 covers 17 residues.

The chain recombines TRBV30 with TRBJ2-4, with D hard to call. The CDR3 has 11 amino acids. V shed 0 bases and J shed 11 bases, with 8 bases lying between them. Germline-derived CDR1 and CDR2 are GTSNPN and SVGIG (reference sequence). The CDR3: CAWSVGQLQYF. CDR3 coding DNA: TGTGCCTGGAGTGTAGGGCAGCTTCAGTACTTC.

This chain uses TRBV12-3 or TRBV12-4 with TRBJ2-2, with 7 bases matching TRBD2. CDR3 size: 16 residues. Trimming took 2 bases from V and 0 from J; bases not matched to a gene: 3. The CDR3 DNA reads TGTGCCAGCAGTTTAACTAGCGCCGCGAACACCGGGGAGCTGTTTTTT. Encoded protein: CASSLTSAANTGELFF.

The chain combines TRBV7-2 with TRBJ1-2; D is unresolved. The germline gives CDR1 SGHTA, CDR2 FQGNSA. The CDR3 has 15 residues. With 3 bases removed from V and 1 base from J, the gap between germline ends came to 12 bases. The CDR3 DNA sequence: TGTGCCAGCAGCTTTTCTGGTGGGAATAACTATGGCTACACCTTC. Encoded protein: CASSFSGGNNYGYTF.

This clonotype was seen once. The chain is built from TRBV4-3 and TRBJ2-1, with D maybe TRBD2 (5 bases). The CDR3 spans 15 residues. Trimming left V 1 base short and J 15 bases short, with 22 bases between. CDR1 is LGHNA and CDR2 is YSLEER in the germline V gene. The CDR3, as DNA: TGCGCCAGCAGCCAAGCCCTAGGACCCCAGGAGGTTTCGTTCTTC. Translating gives CASSQALGPQEVSFF.

This rearrangement joins TRBV7-2 to TRBJ1-6; D uncertain. The CDR3 is 12 residues long. The ends were cut back, 4 bases at V and 14 bases at J, with 12 bases in the middle. Germline values: CDR1 SGHTA, CDR2 FQGNSA. The CDR3 spells CASSSIPWTLHF. CDR3 DNA sequence: TGTGCCAGCAGCTCTATCCCCTGGACCCTCCACTTT.

In this sample, this clonotype turned up many times. The chain joins TRBV20-1 to TRBJ1-1, with a possible D match to TRBD1 (5 bases). This CDR3 has 12 residues. Trimming pared 5 bases from V and 5 bases from J, leaving 12 bases between. Germline CDR1 and CDR2: DFQATT and SNEGSKA (reference sequence). CDR3 nucleotide sequence: TGCAGTGCTTTTAGGGGAGATACTGAAGCTTTCTTT. It specifies CSAFRGDTEAFF.

This clonotype was counted between two and nine times. V usage is TRBV5-1 and J usage is TRBJ2-2; possible D gene TRBD2, 5 bases. V dropped 6 bases and J dropped 5 bases, with 20 bases sitting between them. The V gene's germline CDR1 is SGHRS and CDR2 YFSETQ. This CDR3 has 16 amino acids. CDR3 loop: CASTQPGVKGTGELFF. CDR3 nucleotides: TGCGCCAGCACTCAGCCCGGGGTTAAAGGAACCGGGGAGCTGTTTTTT.

This sequence joins TRBV13 and TRBJ2-3, with 9 bases matching TRBD2. This CDR3 has 15 amino acids. Germline CDR1 is PRHDT and CDR2 is FYEKMQ (reference sequence). The V and J ends lost 5 bases and 6 bases, in that order; junction bases with no gene match: 9. CDR3 sequence: CASSGASGMRDTQYF. CDR3 DNA: TGTGCCAGCAGCGGGGCTAGCGGGATGCGGGATACGCAGTATTTT.

This clonotype was counted between two and nine times. V gene TRBV20-1 combines with J gene TRBJ2-2; TRBD1 is a possible D gene (5 bases). Trimming left V 4 bases short and J 3 bases short, with 9 bases between. Looked up from germline, CDR1 is DFQATT and CDR2 is SNEGSKA (reference sequence). This CDR3 comprises 13 residues. CDR3 nucleotide sequence: TGCAGTGCTAATCAGGGTTACACCGGGGAGCTGTTTTTT. Amino acid sequence: CSANQGYTGELFF.

This clonotype was observed a few times. V and J are TRBV7-2 and TRBJ2-2; 7 positions match TRBD2. Losses at the gene ends were 2 bases for V and 5 bases for J; bases not matched to a gene: 5. The CDR3 covers 15 residues. The germline V gene has CDR1 SGHTA and CDR2 FQGNSA. CDR3 loop: CASSLQGGPTGELFF. The DNA of the CDR3 is TGTGCCAGCAGCTTACAGGGAGGGCCAACCGGGGAGCTGTTTTTT.

The V and J genes are TRBV11-2 and TRBJ2-1, with 8 bases lining up with TRBD2. The J segment lost 6 bases and the V segment lost 5 bases, leaving 15 bases of the junction unmatched. Germline V gives CDR1 SGHAT, CDR2 FQNNGV. There are 17 residues in the CDR3. The CDR3: CASSPEGGRSMGNEQFF. The CDR3 DNA sequence: TGTGCCAGCAGCCCCGAGGGCGGGAGGAGTATGGGCAATGAGCAGTTCTTC.

The V call is TRBV15, the J call TRBJ1-1; D unresolved. V was cut by 0 bases and J by 2 bases, with 7 bases left in between. The CDR3 is 14 amino acids. Germline V CDR1 and CDR2: LNHNV, YYDKDF (reference sequence). The CDR3 reads CATSRDADNTEAFF. CDR3 coding DNA: TGTGCCACCAGCAGAGATGCGGACAACACTGAAGCTTTCTTT.

In this sample, this clonotype turned up a few times. The chain employs TRBV20-1 and TRBJ2-1; 11 bases match TRBD2. Germline-derived CDR1 and CDR2 are DFQATT and SNEGSKA (reference sequence). The length of the CDR3 is 15 residues. Trimming took 6 bases from V and 7 from J; bases not matched to a gene: 11. CDR3 sequence: CSANPLAGAGNEQFF. CDR3 DNA sequence: TGCAGTGCCAACCCACTAGCGGGAGCGGGTAATGAGCAGTTCTTC.

Only a few counts were recorded for this clonotype. The J gene is TRBJ2-1, the V gene TRBV20-1, with D maybe TRBD2 (6 bases). This CDR3 has 14 residues. The germline gives CDR1 DFQATT, CDR2 SNEGSKA (reference sequence). Trimming pared 6 bases from V and 6 bases from J, leaving 18 bases between. CDR3 protein: CSAKTGREFNEQFF. CDR3 DNA: TGCAGTGCCAAGACGGGACGGGAGTTCAATGAGCAGTTCTTC.

This clonotype has just a few counts. The chain employs TRBV5-1 and TRBJ1-1; TRBD1 is a possible D gene (6 bases). The length of the CDR3 is 17 residues. Trimming removed 5 bases from V and 0 bases from J, with 20 bases in between. The germline V gene has CDR1 SGHRS and CDR2 YFSETQ. This CDR3 is CASSSTDHGGLNTEAFF. In DNA, the CDR3 is TGCGCCAGCAGTTCCACGGACCATGGGGGGCTGAACACTGAAGCTTTCTTT. The whole variable domain, filled in from reference TRBV5-1 and TRBJ1-1, reads KAGVTQTPRYLIKTRGQQVTLSCSPISGHRSVSWYQQTPGQGLQFLFEYFSETQRNKGNFPGRFSGRQFSNSRSEMNVSTLELGDSALYLCASSSTDHGGLNTEAFFGQGTRLTVV.

The chain uses TRBV5-1 and TRBJ2-5; 15 bases are shared with TRBD2. This CDR3 spans 16 amino acids. J gave up 4 bases and V 4 bases, and 5 bases lay outside the gene matches. The V gene's germline CDR1 is SGHRS and CDR2 YFSETQ. The CDR3 DNA is TGCGCCAGCAGCGCGGGACTAGCGGGAGGACGAGAGACCCAGTACTTC. Protein sequence: CASSAGLAGGRETQYF. Supplemented by reference TRBV5-1 and TRBJ2-5, the full variable domain reads KAGVTQTPRYLIKTRGQQVTLSCSPISGHRSVSWYQQTPGQGLQFLFEYFSETQRNKGNFPGRFSGRQFSNSRSEMNVSTLELGDSALYLCASSAGLAGGRETQYFGPGTRLLVL.

This clonotype was counted only a few times. The chain joins TRBV30 to TRBJ1-4; D is undetermined. CDR1 is GTSNPN and CDR2 is SVGIG in the germline V gene (reference sequence). Deletions cut 0 bases from V and 2 bases from J, with 7 bases between. The CDR3 consists of 14 residues. The CDR3 nucleotides read TGTGCCTGGAGTGTACTACAGACTAATGAAAAACTGTTTTTT. As protein: CAWSVLQTNEKLFF. The full variable domain, its missing parts supplied by reference TRBV30 and TRBJ1-4, is SQTIHQWPATLVQPVGSPLSLECTVEGTSNPNLYWYRQAAGRGLQLLFYSVGIGQISSEVPQNLSASRPQDRQFILSSKKLLLSDSGFYLCAWSVLQTNEKLFFGSGTQLSVL.

The chain recombines TRBV7-2 with TRBJ2-2; no clear D. Between the trimmed V and J ends, which lost 1 base and 6 bases, there was a span of 9 bases. Germline values: CDR1 SGHTA, CDR2 FQGNSA. The CDR3 sequence is 14 residues long. The CDR3 coding sequence is TGTGCCAGCAGCTTAGTGGATGGTCCCGGGGAGCTGTTTTTT. Protein product: CASSLVDGPGELFF.

The V gene is TRBV10-3, the J gene TRBJ1-1, with 7 bases that match TRBD1. Germline V gives CDR1 ENHRY, CDR2 SYGVKD. This CDR3 has 16 residues. J lost 0 bases, V lost 8 bases, and 12 bases had no gene match. CDR3 in amino acids: CAIRQGASGVNTEAFF. As DNA, the CDR3 is TGTGCCATCCGACAGGGTGCGAGTGGCGTGAACACTGAAGCTTTCTTT.

This clonotype was seen only a few times. The chain couples TRBV2 to TRBJ1-1, with TRBD1 matching over 7 bases. Germline assignment: CDR1 SNHLY and CDR2 FYNNEI. V was clipped by 8 bases and J by 7 bases; unmatched bases: 16. This CDR3 has 15 amino acids. The CDR3 coding sequence is TGTGCCAGCGAGGGAGGGGGCCCTCGTTTTATTGAAGCTTTCTTT. Translated: CASEGGGPRFIEAFF.

The table lists this clonotype with a few counts. The chain uses TRBV7-2 and TRBJ2-3; 10 bases line up with TRBD2. V lost 5 bases, J lost 1 base, and 6 bases stayed unmatched. The CDR3 is made up of 16 amino acids. In germline, CDR1 is SGHTA, CDR2 FQGNSA. The CDR3: CASSPGGTSGTDTQYF. The CDR3, as DNA: TGTGCCAGCAGCCCCGGCGGGACTAGCGGCACAGATACGCAGTATTTT.

The V call is TRBV12-3 or TRBV12-4, the J call TRBJ2-2; 7 bases line up with TRBD1. V shed 2 bases, J shed 5 bases, and the junction held 5 bases outside the gene matches. The CDR3 length is 15 residues. CDR3 in amino acids: CASSLPDRVTGELFF. DNA of the CDR3: TGTGCCAGCAGTTTACCCGACAGGGTGACCGGGGAGCTGTTTTTT.

This clonotype was seen more than once but under ten times. The CDR3 loop reads CASSPLGSTDTQYF. For the CDR3, the DNA is TGTGCCAGCTCACCACTGGGGTCCACAGATACGCAGTATTTT. V and J are TRBV18 and TRBJ2-3; no clear D gene. This CDR3 comprises 14 residues. Germline CDR1 reads KGHSH; CDR2 reads LQKENI. With 1 base removed from V and 2 bases from J, the gap between germline ends came to 7 bases.

This chain links TRBV15 with TRBJ2-7; D unresolved. The CDR3 is 15 residues long. V dropped 0 bases and J dropped 0 bases, with 9 bases sitting between them. Germline V CDR1 and CDR2: LNHNV, YYDKDF (reference sequence). The CDR3 protein is CATSRDSVSSYEQYF. CDR3 coding DNA: TGTGCCACCAGCAGAGATTCAGTCAGCTCCTACGAGCAGTACTTC.